This entry lists 9 T cell receptor beta chains sequenced from one sample in a study of T cell clones after liver transplantation (dated by TCRdb to the late 2010s). The library was obtained by the immunoSEQ multiplex PCR assay. The immuneACCESS repertoire file appears here via TCRdb, limited to in-frame rearrangements. These files lack a portion of the clones; in checked studies, under half of the deficit traces to unresolved V genes, and the cause of the others is not known. For this sample there are 98,000 or so clones; approximately 85% appear just once. The top ten clones comprise approximately 0.93% of the sample. In the paper's terms, the time point label means: pre-transplant. Specimen: CD4+ T cells from blood, collected before liver transplant. The source is a human donor who received a liver transplant.

This clone has just a few counts. The chain recombines TRBV5-1 with TRBJ2-5; D unresolved. This CDR3 has 14 amino acids. V lost 2 bases and J lost 4, with 12 bases in between. The germline V gene encodes CDR1 SGHRS and CDR2 YFSETQ. The CDR3 nucleotides read TGCGCCAGCAGCTTAAGTGAAGCAGGAGAGACCCAGTACTTC. This encodes CASSLSEAGETQYF. Full variable domain (remainder filled in from reference TRBV5-1 and TRBJ2-5): KAGVTQTPRYLIKTRGQQVTLSCSPISGHRSVSWYQQTPGQGLQFLFEYFSETQRNKGNFPGRFSGRQFSNSRSEMNVSTLELGDSALYLCASSLSEAGETQYFGPGTRLLVL.

The chain has TRBV6-5 and TRBJ2-3; TRBD1 matches at 8 bases. The trim removed 6 bases at V and 5 bases at J, leaving 10 bases unmatched. Germline values: CDR1 MNHEY, CDR2 SVGAGI. The CDR3 loop spans 15 amino acids. The CDR3 coding sequence is TGTGCCAGCAGCCCCTCAGGGGGCAGCGGAGATACGCAGTATTTT. Its protein is CASSPSGGSGDTQYF.

This clone was counted between two and nine times. The V call is TRBV18, the J call TRBJ1-1, with D possibly being TRBD1 (6 bases). Germline CDR1 and CDR2: KGHSH and LQKENI. V lost 4 bases, J lost 0 bases, and 18 bases lay in between. The CDR3 sequence is 17 residues long. CDR3 region: CASSQHETGGMNTEAFF. CDR3 nucleotides: TGTGCCAGCTCACAACACGAGACAGGAGGGATGAACACTGAAGCTTTCTTT.

The rearrangement joins TRBV21-1 to TRBJ2-1. TRBV21-1 is a pseudogene locus. This CDR3 comprises 13 residues. DNA for the CDR3: TGTGCCAGTCGGGACGAAGACTACAATGAGCAGTTCTTC. It codes for CASRDEDYNEQFF.

This sequence joins TRBV6-5 and TRBJ2-3; possibly TRBD2 for D (6 bases). Per germline, CDR1 MNHEY and CDR2 SVGAGI. V shed 8 bases and J shed 0 bases, with 15 bases lying between them. The CDR3 totals 15 residues. CDR3 nucleotide sequence: TGTGCCAGCTCAAGATCGCGGGGCAGCACAGATACGCAGTATTTT. It is translated as CASSRSRGSTDTQYF.

V is TRBV18 and J is TRBJ2-1; maybe TRBD2 (5 bases). V lost 5 bases to trimming and J lost 6 bases, with 32 bases between them. The germline CDR1 and CDR2 sequences are KGHSH and LQKENI. The CDR3 is 20 amino acids. The CDR3 region is CASSDRQITRAEGFFNEQFF. The CDR3 DNA is TGTGCCAGCTCAGACCGTCAAATCACGAGGGCCGAAGGGTTCTTCAATGAGCAGTTCTTC.

This chain joins TRBV6-1 and TRBJ1-1; D is possibly TRBD1 (5 bases). V was trimmed by 0 bases and J by 6 bases, leaving 11 bases between them. CDR1 and CDR2 from the germline V gene are MNHNS and SASEGT. CDR3 length: 14 amino acids. CDR3 region: CASSEAAGLAEAFF. Here the CDR3 DNA reads TGTGCCAGCAGTGAAGCAGCAGGGCTCGCTGAAGCTTTCTTT.

The rearrangement links TRBV7-2 to TRBJ2-7, with D hard to call. Per germline, CDR1 SGHTA and CDR2 FQGNSA. V lost 4 bases and J 5 bases, leaving 6 bases between the germline ends. CDR3 size: 11 residues. Here the CDR3 reads CASSYHNEQYF. The CDR3 DNA is TGTGCCAGCAGCTATCACAACGAGCAGTACTTC.

The chain carries TRBV30 and TRBJ2-2, with D possibly being TRBD1 (5 bases). The V gene lost 8 bases and the J gene lost 9 bases, with 13 bases spanning the gap. Germline V CDR1 and CDR2: GTSNPN, SVGIG (reference sequence). CDR3 length equals 11 residues. The CDR3 bases are TGTGCCGGGGCCCGGTCACGGGAGCTGTTTTTT. This encodes CAGARSRELFF.